These 18 T cell receptor beta chains came from one sample sequenced in a study of CD8+CD57+ T cells in acquired aplastic anemia. Whoever was chosen for sequencing had shown CD8+CD57+ cell expansion by flow cytometry. The study profiled TCR beta VDJ and CDR3 using genomic DNA as template. TCRdb re-derived calls from the reads in MiXCR, one entry per CDR3 protein. This table holds 270,000 or so distinct CDR3 sequences, approximately 86% found once. Sequenced: sorted CD4+, CD8+, or CD8+CD57+ T cells (not recorded which) from PBMCs. The receptors stem from a human donor with aplastic anemia.

Worth noting for this clonotype: Compared with germline, one end of the junction differs, possibly owing to a read error. The V call is TRBV7-6, the J call TRBJ2-3; 10 nucleotides align to TRBD2. The germline CDR1 and CDR2 sequences are SGHVS and FNYEAQ. The CDR3 has 16 residues. In nucleotides, the CDR3 is TGTGCCGGCAGCCCCGGGACAAGGGGACTAGCGGATACGCAGTATTTT. It translates to CAGSPGTRGLADTQYF.

The chain recombines TRBV7-2 with TRBJ2-3; D is undetermined. Trimming took off 4 bases at V and 11 bases at J, with 19 bases between the two ends. Germline CDR1 SGHTA, CDR2 FQGNSA. This CDR3 spans 14 amino acids. The CDR3 bases are TGTGCCAGCAGCTCGGCCAGAGGTCCTTACGAGCAGTATTTT. Translating it yields CASSSARGPYEQYF.

About this clonotype: Because the CDR3's place on the DNA is in doubt, the DNA is left out and the CDR3 is given as listed by TCRdb. V usage is TRBV7-9 and J usage is TRBJ2-3; the table calls TRBD1, which could not be checked here. The CDR3 sequence runs 15 residues, both termini included. Germline V CDR1 and CDR2: SEHNR, FQNEAQ (reference sequence). CDR3 amino acids: CASGAGSTDTQYFYF.

The chain uses TRBV7-8 and TRBJ2-3; D gene ambiguous. The CDR3 length is 12 residues. The germline V gene encodes CDR1 SGHVS and CDR2 FQNEAQ. V lost 5 bases and J 9 bases, leaving 12 bases between the germline ends. The CDR3 loop is CASSPSPGTQYF. In nucleotides, the CDR3 is TGTGCCAGCAGCCCGAGTCCCGGGACGCAGTATTTT. The entire variable domain, with the rest obtained from reference TRBV7-8 and TRBJ2-3, is as follows: GAGVSQSPRYKVAKRGQDVALRCDPISGHVSLFWYQQALGQGPEFLTYFQNEAQLDKSGLPSDRFFAERPEGSVSTLKIQRTQQEDSAVYLCASSPSPGTQYFGPGTRLTVL.

This chain uses TRBV11-1 with TRBJ2-4, with 7 nucleotides matching TRBD1. CDR1 and CDR2 (germline): SGHAT, FQDESV (reference sequence). The CDR3 spans 15 residues. With V trimmed by 3 bases and J by 6 bases, 8 bases remained unmatched. CDR3 sequence: CASSLTGSDLNIQYF. The CDR3 DNA reads as TGTGCCAGCAGCTTGACAGGGAGCGATCTAAACATTCAGTACTTC.

This sequence joins TRBV29-1 and TRBJ1-2; 9 nucleotides agree with TRBD1. Germline V gives CDR1 SQVTM, CDR2 ANQGSEA. The CDR3 has 13 residues. The J segment lost 5 bases and the V segment lost 5 bases, leaving 6 bases of the junction unmatched. CDR3 in amino acids: CSVWDRERYGYTF. The DNA for the CDR3 is TGCAGCGTTTGGGACAGGGAACGGTATGGCTACACCTTC. Combining the CDR3 with reference TRBV29-1 and TRBJ1-2 gives the whole variable domain SAVISQKPSRDICQRGTSLTIQCQVDSQVTMMFWYRQQPGQSLTLIATANQGSEATYESGFVIDKFPISRPNLTFSTLTVSNMSPEDSSIYLCSVWDRERYGYTFGSGTRLTVV.

In this sample, this clonotype turned up a few times. An end of the junction does not agree with germline; a read error may underlie this. The CDR3 spells CASSFTGNTIYF. The CDR3 DNA reads TGTGCCAGCAGTTTCACCGGGAACACCATATATTTT. The chain combines TRBV10-3 with TRBJ1-3; D not certain. Germline lookup yields CDR1 ENHRY and CDR2 SYGVKD. The CDR3 sequence is 12 residues long.

Worth noting for this clonotype: The junction shows a germline mismatch at one end, possibly a read error. The J gene is TRBJ2-2, the V gene TRBV5-1; D not resolved. The CDR3 contains 12 residues. CDR1 and CDR2 (germline): SGHRS, YFSETQ. The chain's CDR3 is CASSLRASSMFF. CDR3 bases: TGTGCCAGCAGCCTGCGAGCCAGCTCTATGTTTTTT.

This clonotype was observed once. As the CDR3 is not closed by the conserved phenylalanine or tryptophan, this likely results from a read error. The DNA is omitted, as the CDR3 cannot be located on it reliably, and the CDR3 follows TCRdb's listing. V is TRBV7-9 and J is TRBJ2-5; the D call in the table, TRBD2, was not verified against the DNA. From germline, CDR1 is SEHNR and CDR2 FQNEAQ (reference sequence). Counting both end residues, the CDR3 totals 12 amino acids. The CDR3: CASSPAGEAESS.

This clonotype was detected once. The chain combines TRBV5-1 with TRBJ2-6, with a weak D call TRBD1 (5 bases). The V gene lost 4 bases and the J gene lost 8 bases, with 16 bases spanning the gap. Germline CDR1 reads SGHRS; CDR2 reads YFSETQ. The CDR3 sequence is 15 residues long. The CDR3 region has the DNA TGCGCCAGCAGCCCCCGCAGGGATCAGCCCAACGTCCTGACTTTC. This translates into CASSPRRDQPNVLTF. The full variable domain, completed using reference TRBV5-1 and TRBJ2-6, is KAGVTQTPRYLIKTRGQQVTLSCSPISGHRSVSWYQQTPGQGLQFLFEYFSETQRNKGNFPGRFSGRQFSNSRSEMNVSTLELGDSALYLCASSPRRDQPNVLTFGAGSRLTVL.

Written as DNA, the CDR3 is TGCAGTGCCAGATCCCTATACAATGAGCAGTTCTTC. Translated, it gives CSARSLYNEQFF. This rearrangement joins TRBV20-1 to TRBJ2-1; no clear D gene. V was pared by 6 bases and J by 4 bases, with 10 bases between. The CDR3 is 12 amino acids. Germline V gene lookup returns CDR1 DFQATT and CDR2 SNEGSKA (reference sequence).

The genes are TRBV5-1 and TRBJ2-3; D gene uncertain. Germline V CDR1 and CDR2: SGHRS, YFSETQ. Trimming left V 0 bases short and J 6 bases short, with 11 bases between. CDR3 size: 14 residues. DNA for the CDR3: TGCGCCAGCAGCTTGGCGGCAGATACGGATACGCAGTATTTT. It translates to CASSLAADTDTQYF.

The chain combines TRBV2 with TRBJ2-3; 10 nucleotides align to TRBD2. The CDR3 length is 14 residues. Per germline, CDR1 SNHLY and CDR2 FYNNEI. Unmatched junction bases numbered 11, after V lost 6 bases and J lost 11 bases. The CDR3 DNA is TGTGCCAGCAGCGTAGCGGGAGGTCACACTCAGCAGTATTTT. It encodes CASSVAGGHTQQYF.

The V and J genes are TRBV7-9 and TRBJ2-3; D may be TRBD1 or TRBD2 (6 bases each). Trimming removed 8 bases from V and 14 bases from J, with 23 bases in between. This CDR3 spans 13 amino acids. Germline lookup yields CDR1 SEHNR and CDR2 FQNEAQ (reference sequence). The CDR3: CASGDGGTGARYF. Written as DNA, the CDR3 is TGTGCCAGCGGCGACGGGGGCACCGGTGCGCGGTATTTT.

V is TRBV11-1 and J is TRBJ1-5; D is possibly TRBD1 (6 bases). The CDR3 has 16 residues. Germline V CDR1 and CDR2: SGHAT, FQDESV (reference sequence). V was trimmed by 8 bases and J by 2 bases, leaving 19 bases between them. DNA for the CDR3: TGTGCCAGCGGCACAGGGCTGAACAGCCGCAATCAGCCCCAGCATTTT. This translates into CASGTGLNSRNQPQHF.

This clonotype was observed at least ten times. The chain recombines TRBV6-6 with TRBJ1-1; D not resolved. CDR1 is MNHNY and CDR2 is SVGAGI in the germline V gene (reference sequence). Between the trimmed V and J ends, which lost 7 bases and 3 bases, there was a span of 12 bases. This CDR3 comprises 13 residues. The CDR3 coding sequence is TGTGCCAGCAATATCAACCAAGACACTGAAGCTTTCTTT. This encodes CASNINQDTEAFF.

The chain employs TRBV20-1 and TRBJ1-6; D call uncertain. Trimming cost V 7 bases and J 5 bases, with 18 bases left between them. This CDR3 has 15 residues. Germline-derived CDR1 and CDR2 are DFQATT and SNEGSKA (reference sequence). DNA of the CDR3: TGCAGTGTCTCGGGCCTTTTATCCAATAATTCACCCCTCCACTTT. Translating it yields CSVSGLLSNNSPLHF.

The J gene is TRBJ2-7, the V gene TRBV15; D remains ambiguous. The V and J ends lost 3 bases and 8 bases respectively, with 17 bases between them. The germline CDR1 and CDR2 sequences are LNHNV and YYDKDF (reference sequence). The CDR3 is 14 amino acids. The CDR3 nucleotides read TGTGCCACCAGCAGGGGCTCCAGCCAAGACAAGCAGTACTTC. Translating it yields CATSRGSSQDKQYF.